Listed below are T cell receptor beta chains from one sample, sequenced in a study of cytomegalovirus exposure and HLA in healthy donors. TCRdb's table, derived via immunoSEQ multiplex PCR, lists solely in-frame clones and lacks some. Counted here are about 120,000 clones, approximately 80% occurring once; the ten biggest clones make up around 5.2%. The specimen was PBMCs. Every receptor here comes from a man in his forties or fifties in good health and CMV-seropositive. CDR3s include the opening cysteine and the closing phenylalanine or tryptophan. The D gene is left open where the match is weak. Clone size is stated in some rows and not others, as once, few, many or a class when expanded.

j_call d_call v_call clone_size cdr3_aa cdr3_nt
TRBJ2-7 TRBD2 TRBV5-5 - CASSLRRDYEAYEQYF TGTGCCAGCAGCTTGCGAAGGGACTACGAGGCCTACGAGCAGTACTTC
TRBJ2-7 TRBD1 TRBV2 - CASRDRGPEQYF TGTGCCAGCCGGGACAGGGGGCCCGAGCAGTACTTC
TRBJ2-2 TRBD1 TRBV6-4 - CASSRQGATTGELFF TGTGCCAGCAGTAGACAGGGTGCGACCACCGGGGAGCTGTTTTTT
TRBJ2-1 TRBD2 TRBV4-1 - CASSQVASGSSNEQFF TGCGCCAGCAGCCAAGTAGCTAGCGGGAGCAGCAATGAGCAGTTCTTC
TRBJ1-6 TRBD1 TRBV6-5 - CASSWTGNNSPLHF TGTGCCAGCAGTTGGACAGGAAATAATTCCCCCCTCCACTTT
TRBJ2-5 TRBD1 TRBV14 once CASSQGDRARRETQYF TGTGCCAGCAGCCAAGGGGACAGGGCTCGGCGGGAGACCCAGTACTTC
TRBJ2-5 TRBD2 TRBV4-2 - CASSTGLAGGQGETQYF TGTGCCAGCAGCACAGGACTAGCGGGGGGCCAGGGGGAGACCCAGTACTTC
TRBJ2-7 - TRBV2 - CASGAGHNEQYF TGTGCCAGCGGGGCGGGGCACAACGAGCAGTACTTC
TRBJ2-3 - TRBV19 few CASSISGQGLTDTQYF TGTGCCAGTAGTATCTCAGGGCAGGGGCTCACAGATACGCAGTATTTT
TRBJ1-2 TRBD1 TRBV18 once CASSPRQGTYGYTF TGTGCCAGCTCACCCCGACAGGGGACCTATGGCTACACCTTC
TRBJ1-1 - TRBV6-1 few CASSNMGQNTEAFF TGTGCCAGCAGTAATATGGGACAAAACACTGAAGCTTTCTTT
TRBJ1-6 - TRBV7-8 - CASSLAAVSSYNSPLHF TGTGCCAGCAGCTTAGCAGCGGTTAGCTCCTATAATTCACCCCTCCACTTT
TRBJ2-7 - TRBV19 - CASSTTGPLYEQYF TGTGCCAGTAGTACCACAGGACCCCTCTACGAGCAGTACTTC
TRBJ1-6 - TRBV7-2 - CASSLWGDYNSPLHF TGTGCCAGCAGCCTATGGGGGGACTATAATTCACCCCTCCACTTT
TRBJ2-3 TRBD2 TRBV30 - CAWSEGTSGSDTQYF TGTGCCTGGAGTGAGGGGACTAGCGGTTCAGATACGCAGTATTTT
TRBJ2-1 TRBD2 TRBV7-8 - CASSSGTSGGGEQFF TGTGCCAGCAGCTCTGGGACTAGCGGGGGAGGTGAGCAGTTCTTC
TRBJ1-5 - TRBV2 - CASSEVGGARSYQPQHF TGTGCCAGCAGTGAAGTGGGGGGGGCTCGGTCGTATCAGCCCCAGCATTTT
TRBJ1-2 - TRBV10-2 - CASNDRWNDYGYTF TGCGCCAGCAACGACAGGTGGAACGACTATGGCTACACCTTC
TRBJ2-7 - TRBV28 - CASRIDNAYEQYF TGTGCCAGCAGAATCGACAATGCCTACGAGCAGTACTTC
TRBJ1-2 - TRBV6-4 few CATEFPRVNYGYTF TGTGCCACCGAATTCCCGAGAGTCAACTATGGCTACACCTTC
TRBJ2-1 - TRBV21-1 - CASSKGGLTSGGTGGNEQFF TGTGCCAGCAGCAAAGGTGGTTTGACTAGCGGAGGCACGGGGGGCAATGAGCAGTTCTTC
TRBJ2-5 - TRBV5-1 - CASSPGGSETQYF TGCGCCAGCAGCCCAGGAGGCAGCGAGACCCAGTACTTC
TRBJ1-1 TRBD1 TRBV10-3 few CAIRTGTGNTEAFF TGTGCCATCAGGACTGGGACAGGGAACACTGAAGCTTTCTTT
TRBJ1-4 TRBD1 TRBV5-1 - CASSPSGQTNEKLFF TGCGCCAGCAGCCCGTCGGGACAGACGAATGAAAAACTGTTTTTT
TRBJ1-1 TRBD1 TRBV5-1 - CASSPWWTGGSTEAFF TGCGCCAGCAGCCCTTGGTGGACAGGGGGGAGCACTGAAGCTTTCTTT
TRBJ2-7 - TRBV19 - CASSTNSYEQYF TGTGCCAGTAGTACCAACTCCTACGAGCAGTACTTC
TRBJ2-7 - TRBV5-1 - CASSSGPDTLYEQYF TGCGCCAGCAGCTCGGGTCCGGACACCCTCTACGAGCAGTACTTC
TRBJ2-7 TRBD1 TRBV28 - CASSSGGPEQYF TGTGCCAGCAGTTCAGGGGGCCCAGAGCAGTACTTC
TRBJ2-5 - TRBV5-4 - CASSSEAETQYF TGTGCCAGCAGCTCGGAGGCGGAGACCCAGTACTTC
TRBJ2-7 TRBD2 TRBV5-1 - CASSQGTSGRREQYF TGCGCCAGCAGCCAAGGGACTAGCGGGAGGCGCGAGCAGTACTTC
TRBJ1-3 - TRBV30 - CAWSKGGGNTIYF TGTGCCTGGAGCAAGGGAGGAGGAAACACCATATATTTT
TRBJ1-4 - TRBV5-1 many CASSLEAHEKLFF TGCGCCAGCAGCTTGGAAGCCCATGAAAAACTGTTTTTT
TRBJ2-7 - TRBV6-5 once CASSYLGPYEQYF TGTGCCAGCAGTTACCTGGGCCCTTACGAGCAGTACTTC
TRBJ1-1 - TRBV28 - CASSRPQGNTEAFF TGTGCCAGCAGCCGCCCTCAGGGGAACACTGAAGCTTTCTTT
TRBJ1-1 TRBD1 TRBV19 few CASMGQGLTEAFF TGTGCCTCTATGGGACAGGGGTTAACTGAAGCTTTCTTT
TRBJ2-1 - TRBV11-2 - CASSALANEQFF TGTGCCAGCAGCGCACTAGCAAATGAGCAGTTCTTC
TRBJ2-1 TRBD1 TRBV10-2 - CASNTGTGGRNEQFF TGCGCCAGCAATACCGGGACAGGGGGCCGGAATGAGCAGTTCTTC
TRBJ2-3 - TRBV5-1 - CASSPTPASEDTQYF TGCGCCAGCAGCCCAACCCCCGCTAGCGAAGATACGCAGTATTTT
TRBJ2-7 TRBD2 TRBV6-6 few CASSETSGSYEQYF TGTGCCAGCAGTGAGACTAGCGGGAGTTACGAGCAGTACTTC
TRBJ1-1 TRBD1 TRBV28 once CASSSPGQDLNTEAFF TGTGCCAGCAGTTCTCCGGGACAGGACCTCAACACTGAAGCTTTCTTT
TRBJ2-7 TRBD2 TRBV7-2 once CASSLQAGGDYEQYF TGTGCCAGCAGCTTACAAGCGGGAGGTGACTACGAGCAGTACTTC
TRBJ2-3 TRBD2 TRBV5-6 - CASSYSGRIDTQYF TGTGCCAGCAGCTACAGCGGGAGGATAGATACGCAGTATTTT
TRBJ2-1 TRBD1 TRBV9 - CASSSQGSSYNEQFF TGTGCCAGCAGCTCACAGGGGAGCTCCTACAATGAGCAGTTCTTC
TRBJ2-3 TRBD2 TRBV7-2 - CASSLAKVAGALADTQYF TGTGCCAGCAGCTTAGCGAAGGTAGCGGGAGCCCTCGCAGATACGCAGTATTTT
TRBJ2-1 TRBD2 TRBV7-9 - CASSTGTSGIYNEQFF TGTGCCAGCAGCACCGGGACTAGCGGGATCTACAATGAGCAGTTCTTC
TRBJ1-2 - TRBV6-1 - CASSEAGGPSGYTF TGTGCCAGCAGTGAAGCAGGCGGGCCTAGTGGCTACACCTTC
TRBJ2-1 - TRBV30 - CAWRPAQTSTEFF TGTGCCTGGAGGCCGGCCCAGACTTCCACGGAGTTCTTC
TRBJ1-5 - TRBV5-4 - CASSFVSGDQPQHF TGTGCCAGCAGCTTTGTGTCAGGGGATCAGCCCCAGCATTTT
TRBJ2-1 TRBD2 TRBV7-6 - CASSLAGGSNEQFF TGTGCCAGCAGCTTGGCGGGGGGGAGCAATGAGCAGTTCTTC
TRBJ2-3 TRBD1 TRBV7-9 - CASSSWTGSTDTQYF TGTGCCAGCAGCTCCTGGACAGGGAGCACAGATACGCAGTATTTT
TRBJ1-1 - TRBV27 - CASSLSPRERDTEAFF TGTGCCAGCAGTTTGTCCCCCCGGGAAAGGGACACTGAAGCTTTCTTT
TRBJ2-3 TRBD1 TRBV10-2 - CASSERKGAEVNTQYF TGCGCCAGCAGTGAAAGAAAGGGGGCGGAGGTAAATACGCAGTATTTT
TRBJ2-7 - TRBV7-2 - CASSSDIRVGGEQYF TGTGCCAGCAGCTCCGACATCAGGGTGGGAGGCGAGCAGTACTTC
TRBJ2-5 - TRBV29-1 - CSVETQGGWETQYF TGCAGCGTTGAAACCCAGGGGGGATGGGAGACCCAGTACTTC